The 3 T cell receptor beta chains listed next were all sequenced from one sample in a study of cytomegalovirus exposure and HLA in healthy donors. Some clones are missing from TCRdb's copy, which holds only in-frame ones; the method was immunoSEQ multiplex PCR. The sample shows 150,000 to 200,000 clones, around 89% of them seen only once. The sample was PBMCs. These receptors were taken from a man younger than 35 in good health and CMV-seronegative.

The chain recombines TRBV30 with TRBJ1-5, with TRBD1 as a possible D gene (6 bases). The CDR3 is 15 amino acids. CDR1 GTSNPN and CDR2 SVGIG come from the germline V gene (reference sequence). V lost 0 bases to trimming and J lost 7 bases, with 16 bases between them. The CDR3 bases are TGTGCCTGGAGTGTATCTGGACAGCTCGACCAGCCCCAGCATTTT. This translates into CAWSVSGQLDQPQHF.

J is TRBJ2-1 and V is TRBV27; D perhaps matches TRBD2 (6 bases). The CDR3 sequence is 17 residues long. Germline V CDR1 and CDR2: MNHEY, SMNVEV (reference sequence). Between the trimmed V and J ends, which lost 2 bases and 1 base, there was a span of 15 bases. CDR3 residues: CASSLIRWDSSYNEQFF. The CDR3 nucleotides read TGTGCCAGCAGTTTAATCCGATGGGACTCGTCCTACAATGAGCAGTTCTTC.

The genes are TRBV19 and TRBJ2-1, with TRBD2 matching 8 bases. The CDR3 has 18 amino acids. Trimming cost V 5 bases and J 0 bases; bases outside gene matches: 12. Germline CDR1 is LNHDA and CDR2 is SQIVND (reference sequence). DNA for the CDR3: TGTGCCAGTAGTCAAGCTCCGGCCAGCGGGAGCTCCTACAATGAGCAGTTCTTC. Translation gives CASSQAPASGSSYNEQFF.